Ten or more counts support the clone carrying this T cell receptor beta chain. Germline-derived CDR1 and CDR2 are SGHTA and FQGTGA. The ends were cut back, 4 bases at V and 9 bases at J, with 10 bases in the middle. This CDR3 has 12 residues. This record belongs to a study of blood T cell repertoires in COVID-19. Assay used: immunoSEQ multiplex PCR; TCRdb lists only in-frame clones, some missing. Among about 61,000 clones, around 82% were seen once, and the ten largest hold about 20%. The TCR originated in an older man with active or convalescent COVID-19. V and J are TRBV7-3 and TRBJ2-1, with D possibly TRBD2 on 6 matching bases. The sequenced material came from peripheral blood. The CDR3 DNA is TGTGCCAGCAGCTGGAGGGGAGGTGAGCAGTTCTTC. Residues: CASSWRGGEQFF.